The sequence of this TCR beta chain was determined in a study of blood T cell repertoires in COVID-19. The CDR3 length is 15 residues. Germline loops: CDR1 LNHDA, CDR2 SQIVND (reference sequence). V gave up 10 bases and J gave up 0 bases, with 16 bases separating them. Profiling relied on immunoSEQ multiplex PCR, and the TCRdb table lists in-frame clones only, not all of them. This table holds around 180,000 clones, approximately 85% found once. The chain recombines TRBV19 with TRBJ2-1, with D tentatively TRBD1 (5 bases). Sample: peripheral blood. The receptor was derived from an elderly woman with acute or convalescent COVID-19. CDR3: CATLSRASSYNEQFF. The CDR3, as DNA: TGTGCCACCCTGAGCAGGGCAAGCTCCTACAATGAGCAGTTCTTC.